This T cell receptor beta chain stems from a study of CD8+CD57+ T cells in acquired aplastic anemia. Background on the study: On average, sorted CD4+ and CD8+ cells gave roughly 2.9 ug of DNA. On average, healthy donors gave around 9.9 million reads for CD4+ cells.

Genomic DNA templated the TCR beta VDJ and CDR3 profiling. A single record per CDR3 protein comes from TCRdb applying MiXCR to the reads. The sample comprises around 170,000 distinct CDR3 sequences, 40% to 55% of which are singletons, and 2.5% to 3.5% rests with the top ten. There are 14 residues in the CDR3. V was trimmed by 6 bases and J by 3 bases, leaving 13 bases between them. The germline V gene encodes CDR1 ENHRY and CDR2 SYGVKD. The chain has TRBV10-3 and TRBJ2-3; tentative D call: TRBD2 (6 bases). The sequenced material came from sorted CD4+, CD8+, or CD8+CD57+ T cells (not recorded which) from PBMCs. The receptor comes from a human donor in good health. CDR3 protein: CAISQTSSTDTQYF. CDR3 sequence (DNA): TGTGCCATCAGCCAGACTAGTAGTACAGATACGCAGTATTTT.